Following are 8 T cell receptor beta chains from one sample sequenced in a study of T cell responses to AZD1222 COVID-19 vaccine. Method: immunoSEQ multiplex PCR; TCRdb's copy keeps in-frame clones and lacks some. Of about 120,000 clones listed, roughly nine tenths are singletons. The specimen was peripheral blood, collected on day 0 of AZD1222 vaccination. The receptors were gathered from an adult in good health.

The chain has TRBV19 and TRBJ1-5, with D tentatively TRBD1 (5 bases). V was clipped by 0 bases and J by 9 bases, with 9 bases between them. Germline lookup yields CDR1 LNHDA and CDR2 SQIVND (reference sequence). The CDR3 totals 13 residues. DNA of the CDR3: TGTGCCAGTAGTATAGACTCGGGGGGGCCCCAGCATTTT. Translation: CASSIDSGGPQHF.

This chain uses TRBV5-1 with TRBJ2-6; 7 bases map to TRBD2. Germline assignment: CDR1 SGHRS and CDR2 YFSETQ. This CDR3 has 14 amino acids. The junction had 1 base not matched to a gene; V was cut back by 4 bases and J by 3 bases. CDR3 region: CASSPGGGANVLTF. The DNA for the CDR3 is TGCGCCAGCAGCCCGGGGGGTGGGGCCAACGTCCTGACTTTC.

This chain joins TRBV29-1 and TRBJ1-2, with TRBD1 identical over 11 bases. This CDR3 spans 16 amino acids. Germline V gene sequence: CDR1 SQVTM, CDR2 ANQGSEA. The J segment lost 1 base and the V segment lost 3 bases, leaving 7 bases of the junction unmatched. CDR3 bases: TGCAGCGTTGACTCGGGACAGGGGGGAGGTAACTATGGCTACACCTTC. Amino acids: CSVDSGQGGGNYGYTF.

The chain is built from TRBV4-1 and TRBJ2-1, with D uncertain. This CDR3 has 11 amino acids. V lost 0 bases to trimming and J lost 10 bases, with 4 bases between them. Looked up from germline, CDR1 is MGHRA and CDR2 is YSYEKL. CDR3 residues: CASSQEGEQFF. The CDR3 nucleotides are TGCGCCAGCAGCCAAGAGGGGGAGCAGTTCTTC.

The genes are TRBV9 and TRBJ1-3; TRBD1 agrees at 8 bases. V trimming: 3 bases; J trimming: 4 bases; junction bases outside the gene matches: 6. This CDR3 is 15 amino acids long. Germline CDR1 and CDR2: SGDLS and YYNGEE. CDR3 nucleotide sequence: TGTGCCAGCAGCGCCGCAGGGGGCCTCGGAAACACCATATATTTT. This sequence encodes CASSAAGGLGNTIYF.

The CDR3 here is CASSLGPGPEGGDAYEQYF. For the CDR3, the DNA is TGTGCCAGCAGTTTAGGTCCGGGACCAGAGGGAGGAGACGCCTACGAGCAGTACTTC. The chain carries TRBV27 and TRBJ2-7; D is perhaps TRBD2 (6 bases). The ends were cut back, 2 bases at V and 2 bases at J, with 25 bases in the middle. This CDR3 has 19 amino acids. Germline CDR1 MNHEY, CDR2 SMNVEV (reference sequence).

The chain has TRBV10-3 and TRBJ2-3; 11 nucleotides match TRBD2. This CDR3 spans 17 amino acids. CDR1 is ENHRY, CDR2 SYGVKD, per germline. J lost 1 base, V lost 6 bases, and 9 bases had no gene match. The CDR3 nucleotides read TGTGCCATCAGGGGGACTAGCGGTACTAGTGGCACAGATACGCAGTATTTT. Protein: CAIRGTSGTSGTDTQYF.

The chain is built from TRBV6-5 and TRBJ2-7; 9 nucleotides match TRBD1. V shed 7 bases, J shed 6 bases, and the junction held 13 bases outside the gene matches. CDR3 length equals 15 residues. Germline V gene lookup returns CDR1 MNHEY and CDR2 SVGAGI. The CDR3 reads CASTQQGARGVEQYF. Written as DNA, the CDR3 is TGTGCCAGCACCCAACAGGGGGCGAGGGGAGTCGAGCAGTACTTC.